The following is a TCR beta chain sequence with its context. This CDR3 has 14 residues. V shed 5 bases, J shed 2 bases, and the junction held 4 bases outside the gene matches. Per germline, CDR1 MNHEY and CDR2 SMNVEV (reference sequence). Enrolment of Seattle patients took place during active infection, and they were followed longitudinally. Only in-frame clones appear in the TCRdb table, and some are missing; sequencing was by immunoSEQ multiplex PCR. The sample yields 150,000 to 200,000 clones, around 80% seen once. The data stem from a study of blood T cell repertoires in COVID-19. The source is a woman in her 70s with COVID-19, enrolled during active disease. The specimen sequenced was peripheral blood. The chain joins TRBV27 to TRBJ2-7, with 9 nucleotides matching TRBD1. The CDR3 region has the DNA TGTGCCAGCAGTCCGGGACAGGGTCCCTACGAGCAGTACGTC. Translation gives CASSPGQGPYEQYV.